The next 24 T cell receptor beta chains were all read from a single sample in a study of human T cells and chemical hapten exposure. TCRdb re-called the 5' RACE reads through MiXCR, storing one row per CDR3 protein. The table has around 82,000 distinct CDR3 sequences, 7% to 8% seen once. It was unfractionated whole blood from which total RNA was extracted. The source is a male donor in good health.

This clonotype was seen a few times. The chain employs TRBV12-3 or TRBV12-4 and TRBJ2-2; D call uncertain. Deletions cut 8 bases from V and 4 bases from J, with 8 bases between. The CDR3 sequence is 12 residues long. CDR3 DNA: TGTGCCAGCCACTCGGGCACCGGGGAGCTGTTTTTT. Translating gives CASHSGTGELFF.

At least ten counts were recorded for this clonotype. The genes are TRBV7-4 and TRBJ2-5; D uncertain. Trimming took 5 bases from V and 1 from J, leaving 14 bases between them. Germline assignment: CDR1 SGHVT and CDR2 SQSDAQ. There are 15 residues in the CDR3. The DNA of the CDR3 is TGTGCCAGCAGCCGCGTTTCTAAGCCCCAAGAGACCCAGTACTTC. Amino acid sequence: CASSRVSKPQETQYF.

The chain has TRBV6-1 and TRBJ1-2; TRBD1 might be the D (6 bases). The germline V and J ends were trimmed by 6 bases and 4 bases, with 12 bases remaining between them. CDR1 is MNHNS and CDR2 is SASEGT in the germline V gene. The CDR3 totals 13 residues. This CDR3 is CASSVTGSYGYTF. CDR3 nucleotides: TGTGCCAGCAGCGTGACAGGTTCCTATGGCTACACCTTC.

This clonotype showed up just a few times. V gene TRBV7-9 combines with J gene TRBJ2-1, with D perhaps being TRBD1 or TRBD2 (5 bases each). V lost 2 bases to trimming and J lost 8 bases, with 19 bases between them. Germline assignment: CDR1 SEHNR and CDR2 FQNEAQ (reference sequence). The CDR3 loop spans 16 amino acids. The CDR3 DNA sequence: TGTGCCAGCAGCTTACGATATTGGGGGTCGGAGGATGAGCAGTTCTTC. Translating it yields CASSLRYWGSEDEQFF.

There are many counts of this clonotype. The gene calls are TRBV6-5 and TRBJ2-1, with a weak D call TRBD1 (6 bases). The germline CDR1 and CDR2 sequences are MNHEY and SVGAGI. With 5 bases removed from V and 1 base from J, the gap between germline ends came to 9 bases. The CDR3 totals 14 residues. The CDR3 nucleotides are TGTGCCAGCAGTACAGGGTCTTCCTACAATGAGCAGTTCTTC. It encodes CASSTGSSYNEQFF.

This clonotype appeared many times. J is TRBJ2-2 and V is TRBV5-4, with 8 bases that match TRBD1. Germline CDR1 SGHNT, CDR2 YYREEE (reference sequence). The trim removed 4 bases at V and 4 bases at J, leaving 6 bases unmatched. This CDR3 has 15 amino acids. CDR3 sequence reads: CASSPRQGFTGELFF. The CDR3, as DNA: TGTGCCAGCAGCCCTAGACAGGGGTTCACCGGGGAGCTGTTTTTT.

The sample holds many counts of this clonotype. DNA of the CDR3: TGTGCCAGCAGCCCAGGGACGGAAGAGACCCAGTACTTC. Its translation: CASSPGTEETQYF. The chain has TRBV7-9 and TRBJ2-5, with D perhaps being TRBD1 or TRBD2 (5 bases each). The CDR3 is made up of 13 amino acids. Germline V gene sequence: CDR1 SEHNR, CDR2 FQNEAQ (reference sequence). V lost 5 bases and J lost 3, with 10 bases in between.

CDR3 sequence reads: CASSYSEGSGTEAFF. The CDR3 bases are TGTGCCAGCAGTTACTCGGAGGGATCGGGCACTGAAGCTTTCTTT. The rearrangement joins TRBV6-5 to TRBJ1-1, with D hard to call. The germline V gene has CDR1 MNHEY and CDR2 SVGAGI. Trimming removed 0 bases at V and 4 bases at J, with 12 bases between. The CDR3 contains 15 residues.

The chain links TRBV20-1 to TRBJ2-3; 10 nucleotides agree with TRBD2. Germline V lookup: CDR1 DFQATT, CDR2 SNEGSKA (reference sequence). The V gene end was trimmed by 0 bases and the J gene end by 6 bases; junction bases not matched to a gene: 12. The CDR3 contains 17 residues. CDR3 DNA: TGCAGTGCTAGAGAAAATGAGCGGGGGGGCTCATACGATACGCAGTATTTT. This codes for CSARENERGGSYDTQYF.

This clonotype was detected ten times or more. The gene calls are TRBV20-1 and TRBJ2-3, with D perhaps TRBD1 (6 bases). Germline V lookup: CDR1 DFQATT, CDR2 SNEGSKA (reference sequence). V was cut by 3 bases and J by 0 bases, with 13 bases left in between. CDR3 size: 15 residues. CDR3 bases: TGCAGTGCTAGCCAAGAACAGGGAAGCACAGATACGCAGTATTTT. Residues: CSASQEQGSTDTQYF.

This clonotype was observed at least ten times. The V and J genes are TRBV30 and TRBJ2-3; TRBD1 matches 7 bases. The ends lost 1 base at V and 0 bases at J; junction bases unmatched: 10. The CDR3 loop spans 17 amino acids. Germline V lookup: CDR1 GTSNPN, CDR2 SVGIG (reference sequence). The CDR3 here is CAWSGDRATASTDTQYF. The CDR3 coding sequence is TGTGCCTGGAGTGGTGACAGGGCCACTGCTAGCACAGATACGCAGTATTTT.

The chain uses TRBV10-3 and TRBJ1-5; 7 nucleotides align to TRBD1. In germline, CDR1 is ENHRY, CDR2 SYGVKD. The V and J ends lost 2 bases and 6 bases, in that order; junction bases with no gene match: 13. The CDR3 is made up of 17 amino acids. The CDR3 DNA is TGTGCCATCAGTGAGACCAGCCAGGGGGTCGGGGGTCAGCCCCAGCATTTT. Translated, it gives CAISETSQGVGGQPQHF.

The chain is built from TRBV5-1 and TRBJ2-2; TRBD1 aligns across 9 bases. The CDR3 spans 15 residues. V lost 4 bases and J lost 0; bases outside the gene matches: 1. Per the germline V gene, CDR1 is SGHRS and CDR2 is YFSETQ. Here the CDR3 reads CASSRTGANTGELFF. The CDR3 nucleotides read TGCGCCAGCAGCAGGACAGGGGCGAACACCGGGGAGCTGTTTTTT. Full variable domain (outside the CDR3, taken from reference TRBV5-1 and TRBJ2-2): KAGVTQTPRYLIKTRGQQVTLSCSPISGHRSVSWYQQTPGQGLQFLFEYFSETQRNKGNFPGRFSGRQFSNSRSEMNVSTLELGDSALYLCASSRTGANTGELFFGEGSRLTVL.

This clonotype appeared many times. V and J are TRBV21-1 and TRBJ2-5; the table names TRBD1, a call not compared with the DNA. TRBV21-1 represents a pseudogene. The CDR3 length is 14 residues. The CDR3 region has the DNA TGTGCCAGCAGCAAAGGGAGGGGGCAAGAGACCCAGTACTTC. Its translation is CASSKGRGQETQYF.

This clonotype was seen only a few times. The chain is built from TRBV7-2 and TRBJ2-1; D possibly corresponds to TRBD1 (5 bases). The CDR3 covers 15 residues. Trimming took 5 bases from V and 7 from J, leaving 18 bases between them. Per germline, CDR1 SGHTA and CDR2 FQGNSA. The CDR3 region is CASSLHRVAGNEQFF. The CDR3 nucleotides read TGTGCCAGCAGCCTCCATAGGGTAGCAGGGAATGAGCAGTTCTTC.

The chain couples TRBV21-1 to TRBJ2-7. TRBV21-1 is deemed a pseudogene. This CDR3 spans 13 amino acids. The CDR3 region is CASSKGPVYEQYF. Here the CDR3 DNA reads TGTGCCAGCAGCAAAGGGCCTGTCTACGAGCAGTACTTC.

About this clonotype: The junction and the germline gene differ at one end; a read error may be behind it. The chain carries TRBV12-3 or TRBV12-4 and TRBJ1-1; the D gene is possibly TRBD1 (5 bases). The CDR3 totals 17 residues. CDR3 region: CASSTGTSGLLNTEVFF. DNA for the CDR3: TGTGCCAGCAGCACCGGAACCTCAGGGCTCCTGAACACTGAAGTTTTCTTT.

This clonotype was detected many times. The chain couples TRBV18 to TRBJ1-1, with 7 bases identical to TRBD1. The V gene end was trimmed by 0 bases and the J gene end by 1 base; junction bases not matched to a gene: 5. This CDR3 contains 16 residues. Germline V gene data show CDR1 as KGHSH and CDR2 as LQKENI. The DNA of the CDR3 is TGTGCCAGCTCACCACCGAAGGGGACAGCGAACACTGAAGCTTTCTTT. Protein sequence: CASSPPKGTANTEAFF.

The chain couples TRBV20-1 to TRBJ2-2; the D gene is possibly TRBD1 (7 bases). CDR3 length: 16 residues. Looked up from germline, CDR1 is DFQATT and CDR2 is SNEGSKA (reference sequence). Trimming pared 3 bases from V and 5 bases from J, leaving 19 bases between. The CDR3 DNA is TGCAGTGCTAGTCTGGAGGGGGCGCGAGGGACCGGGGAGCTGTTTTTT. Translated: CSASLEGARGTGELFF.

The CDR3 region has the DNA TGTGCCAGCAGTTTATCTGCTGGACTAGTATACGAGACCCAGTACTTC. It is translated as CASSLSAGLVYETQYF. The chain uses TRBV27 and TRBJ2-5, with TRBD2 matching over 7 bases. CDR1 is MNHEY, CDR2 SMNVEV, per germline (reference sequence). V gave up 0 bases and J gave up 5 bases; unmatched junction bases: 9. This CDR3 comprises 16 residues.

This clonotype was observed a few times. This sequence joins TRBV29-1 and TRBJ1-2, with TRBD1 identical over 9 bases. Per the germline V gene, CDR1 is SQVTM and CDR2 is ANQGSEA. The V and J ends lost 4 bases and 4 bases, in that order; junction bases with no gene match: 4. The CDR3 runs to 13 residues. CDR3 amino acids: CSVAGQGPYGYTF. The CDR3 DNA reads as TGCAGCGTTGCGGGACAGGGACCCTATGGCTACACCTTC.

This clonotype was seen repeatedly, ten times or more. The chain is built from TRBV11-1 and TRBJ2-3, with no clear D. Germline V gene data show CDR1 as SGHAT and CDR2 as FQDESV (reference sequence). V was clipped by 3 bases and J by 2 bases, with 12 bases between them. CDR3 size: 15 residues. CDR3 sequence reads: CASSLGTGFTDTQYF. The CDR3 nucleotides read TGTGCCAGCAGCTTGGGCACCGGATTCACAGATACGCAGTATTTT.

This clonotype has a count of ten or more. The V call is TRBV29-1, the J call TRBJ1-2, with D uncertain. V was shortened by 4 bases and J by 8 bases, with 17 bases between the two germline ends. The CDR3 has 13 residues. The germline V gene has CDR1 SQVTM and CDR2 ANQGSEA. The CDR3 loop is CSVVEPTLRGYTF. The CDR3 coding sequence is TGCAGCGTTGTGGAACCCACCCTCCGCGGCTACACCTTC.

This clonotype has more than one count but fewer than ten. This chain links TRBV29-1 with TRBJ2-4, with a tentative D call TRBD2 (5 bases). Between the trimmed V and J ends, which lost 4 bases and 8 bases, there was a span of 6 bases. The CDR3 runs 10 residues. Germline CDR1 reads SQVTM; CDR2 reads ANQGSEA. CDR3 loop: CSVVGDIQYF. The CDR3 DNA is TGCAGCGTTGTCGGGGACATTCAGTACTTC.